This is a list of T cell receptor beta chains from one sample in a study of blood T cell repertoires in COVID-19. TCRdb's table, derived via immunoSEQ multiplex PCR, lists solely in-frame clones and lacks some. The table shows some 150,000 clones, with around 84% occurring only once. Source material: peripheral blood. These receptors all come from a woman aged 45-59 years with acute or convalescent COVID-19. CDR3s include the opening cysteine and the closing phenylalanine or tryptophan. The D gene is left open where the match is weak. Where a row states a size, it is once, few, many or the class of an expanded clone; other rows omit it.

cdr3_nt: TGTGCCAGCAGCTTAGACTCGACAGGGTTTGAACCCCTCCACTTT
cdr3_aa: CASSLDSTGFEPLHF
v_call: TRBV7-9
d_call: TRBD1
j_call: TRBJ1-6
clone_size: few

cdr3_nt: TGTGCCAGCAGCTTAGCCGGACAGGGGGCCTCCTACGAGCAGTACTTC
cdr3_aa: CASSLAGQGASYEQYF
v_call: TRBV7-2
d_call: TRBD1
j_call: TRBJ2-7
clone_size: .

cdr3_nt: TGTGCCAGCAGTTACGCGGCCCCGAATGAGCAGTTCTTC
cdr3_aa: CASSYAAPNEQFF
v_call: TRBV6-5
d_call: .
j_call: TRBJ2-1
clone_size: .

cdr3_nt: TGTGCCAGCAGGGCAGGACAGGGAGGGCCTCGTGGCTACACCTTC
cdr3_aa: CASRAGQGGPRGYTF
v_call: TRBV28
d_call: TRBD1
j_call: TRBJ1-2
clone_size: .

cdr3_nt: TGTGCCAGCAGCTGGGGGACACGAGATAACTATGGCTACACCTTC
cdr3_aa: CASSWGTRDNYGYTF
v_call: TRBV11-1
d_call: .
j_call: TRBJ1-2
clone_size: .

cdr3_nt: TGCGCCAGCAGGCTGACAGGGGACACTGAAGCTTTCTTT
cdr3_aa: CASRLTGDTEAFF
v_call: TRBV10-2
d_call: TRBD1
j_call: TRBJ1-1
clone_size: .

cdr3_nt: TGCGCCAGCAGCGGCGGGGGACTCGACTACGAGCAGTACTTC
cdr3_aa: CASSGGGLDYEQYF
v_call: TRBV5-1
d_call: TRBD2
j_call: TRBJ2-7
clone_size: many

cdr3_nt: TGTGCCAGCAGCTTCACGTGGAACCTAGCGGGGAATGAGCAGTTCTTC
cdr3_aa: CASSFTWNLAGNEQFF
v_call: TRBV7-2
d_call: TRBD2
j_call: TRBJ2-1
clone_size: .

cdr3_nt: TGTGCCAGCAGTACACAGGGTATGAGCACCGGGGAGCTGTTTTTT
cdr3_aa: CASSTQGMSTGELFF
v_call: TRBV6-5
d_call: .
j_call: TRBJ2-2
clone_size: .

cdr3_nt: TGTGCCAGCAGTGTCCCAGTCGTCAATGAGCAGTTCTTC
cdr3_aa: CASSVPVVNEQFF
v_call: TRBV12-3/TRBV12-4
d_call: .
j_call: TRBJ2-1
clone_size: once

cdr3_nt: TGTGCCAGCAGTGAATCTGGCAGGGAAGCTTTCTTT
cdr3_aa: CASSESGREAFF
v_call: TRBV6-1
d_call: .
j_call: TRBJ1-1
clone_size: .

cdr3_nt: TGTGCCAGCAGTTTAAGCGGGGCTGCCGGGGATGAGCAGTTCTTC
cdr3_aa: CASSLSGAAGDEQFF
v_call: TRBV6-5
d_call: TRBD2
j_call: TRBJ2-1
clone_size: few

cdr3_nt: TGCGCCAGCAGCTCTTCGGCAGGGGGCGGTCAGCCCCAGCATTTT
cdr3_aa: CASSSSAGGGQPQHF
v_call: TRBV5-1
d_call: TRBD1
j_call: TRBJ1-5
clone_size: .

cdr3_nt: TGTGCCAGCAGCTACCGATCAGGGAATGGCAATCAGCCCCAGCATTTT
cdr3_aa: CASSYRSGNGNQPQHF
v_call: TRBV5-5
d_call: .
j_call: TRBJ1-5
clone_size: .

cdr3_nt: TGTGCCAGCAGCCCCATCTCGTCGCGGCCGCGCGGCACAGATACGCAGTATTTT
cdr3_aa: CASSPISSRPRGTDTQYF
v_call: TRBV7-7
d_call: .
j_call: TRBJ2-3
clone_size: .

cdr3_nt: TGTGCCAGCAAGACGAACAGGGACACTGAAGCTTTCTTT
cdr3_aa: CASKTNRDTEAFF
v_call: TRBV6-6
d_call: .
j_call: TRBJ1-1
clone_size: .

cdr3_nt: TGTGCCAGCAGCTTATTCGAACAGGGGGCTCATGGCTACACCTTC
cdr3_aa: CASSLFEQGAHGYTF
v_call: TRBV5-4
d_call: TRBD1
j_call: TRBJ1-2
clone_size: .

cdr3_nt: TGTGCCAGCAGTTCCAACGTACAGGGAGCCAATCAGCCCCAGCATTTT
cdr3_aa: CASSSNVQGANQPQHF
v_call: TRBV28
d_call: .
j_call: TRBJ1-5
clone_size: .

cdr3_nt: TGCAGCGTCACTAGCGGGGGTAACATTCAGTACTTC
cdr3_aa: CSVTSGGNIQYF
v_call: TRBV29-1
d_call: TRBD2
j_call: TRBJ2-4
clone_size: .

cdr3_nt: TGTGCCATCCCAACGATTGGACAGGGGGCTTCTGGGGCCAACGTCCTGACTTTC
cdr3_aa: CAIPTIGQGASGANVLTF
v_call: TRBV2
d_call: TRBD1
j_call: TRBJ2-6
clone_size: .

cdr3_nt: TGTGCCAGCAGCCCACAGAAGGATCTACCTTACGAGCAGTACTTC
cdr3_aa: CASSPQKDLPYEQYF
v_call: TRBV13
d_call: .
j_call: TRBJ2-7
clone_size: .

cdr3_nt: TGTGCCAGCAGCCGACAGAACAATCAGCCCCAGCATTTT
cdr3_aa: CASSRQNNQPQHF
v_call: TRBV3-1/TRBV3-2
d_call: .
j_call: TRBJ1-5
clone_size: .

cdr3_nt: TGCGCCAGCAGCCAAGATAACAGGGAGAGTGAAAAACTGTTTTTT
cdr3_aa: CASSQDNRESEKLFF
v_call: TRBV4-3
d_call: .
j_call: TRBJ1-4
clone_size: .

cdr3_nt: TGTGCCATCAGTGAGTCGAGGGGACAGAACTATGGCTACACCTTC
cdr3_aa: CAISESRGQNYGYTF
v_call: TRBV10-3
d_call: TRBD1
j_call: TRBJ1-2
clone_size: .

cdr3_nt: TGCGCCAGCAGCTCTCTGGGACTAGCGGGGGGGAATGAGCAGTTCTTC
cdr3_aa: CASSSLGLAGGNEQFF
v_call: TRBV5-1
d_call: TRBD2
j_call: TRBJ2-1
clone_size: once

cdr3_nt: TGTGCCAGCAGCTTAGGTCAGATCAATCAGCCCCAGCATTTT
cdr3_aa: CASSLGQINQPQHF
v_call: TRBV7-2
d_call: .
j_call: TRBJ1-5
clone_size: .

cdr3_nt: TGCGCCAGCAGCAATTTCAGGGGAACCGGGGAGCTGTTTTTT
cdr3_aa: CASSNFRGTGELFF
v_call: TRBV5-1
d_call: .
j_call: TRBJ2-2
clone_size: .

cdr3_nt: TGTGCCAGCAGCGTAGGTCTCCGGGGCGGGGGCCGGGCAGATACGCAGTATTTT
cdr3_aa: CASSVGLRGGGRADTQYF
v_call: TRBV9
d_call: .
j_call: TRBJ2-3
clone_size: .

cdr3_nt: TGCGCCAGCAGCCGCTTATGGGGGCCGAATCAGCCCCAGCATTTT
cdr3_aa: CASSRLWGPNQPQHF
v_call: TRBV4-3
d_call: .
j_call: TRBJ1-5
clone_size: once

cdr3_nt: TGTGCCAGCAGTGGGGGGAACAATCAGCCCCAGCATTTT
cdr3_aa: CASSGGNNQPQHF
v_call: TRBV28
d_call: .
j_call: TRBJ1-5
clone_size: .

cdr3_nt: TGTGCCAGCTCACCACCGGGACAGAGGGAGACCCAGTACTTC
cdr3_aa: CASSPPGQRETQYF
v_call: TRBV18
d_call: TRBD1
j_call: TRBJ2-5
clone_size: .

cdr3_nt: TGTGCCAGCAGTTTATCCCTTAGGACAGCGAACACTGAAGCTTTCTTT
cdr3_aa: CASSLSLRTANTEAFF
v_call: TRBV27
d_call: .
j_call: TRBJ1-1
clone_size: .

cdr3_nt: TGCAGCGTAGGGACAGGGGCAGATAGCAATCAGCCCCAGCATTTT
cdr3_aa: CSVGTGADSNQPQHF
v_call: TRBV29-1
d_call: TRBD1
j_call: TRBJ1-5
clone_size: .

cdr3_nt: TGTGCCAGCAGTTACCACGGACAAAGCTCCTACGAGCAGTACTTC
cdr3_aa: CASSYHGQSSYEQYF
v_call: TRBV6-5
d_call: .
j_call: TRBJ2-7
clone_size: .

cdr3_nt: TGCGCCAGCAGCCAGGACGCGGCGGGGGAGGGTGAAAAACTGTTTTTT
cdr3_aa: CASSQDAAGEGEKLFF
v_call: TRBV5-1
d_call: .
j_call: TRBJ1-4
clone_size: .

cdr3_nt: TGTGCCAGCAGTGCCCAGGGGGCCCACGAGCAGTACTTC
cdr3_aa: CASSAQGAHEQYF
v_call: TRBV2
d_call: TRBD1
j_call: TRBJ2-7
clone_size: .

cdr3_nt: TGTGCCAGCAGTTATAACGGGTATAATTCACCCCTCCACTTT
cdr3_aa: CASSYNGYNSPLHF
v_call: TRBV27
d_call: .
j_call: TRBJ1-6
clone_size: many

cdr3_nt: TGCGCCAGCAGCTTGGCGACAGGGCATAATGAAAAACTGTTTTTT
cdr3_aa: CASSLATGHNEKLFF
v_call: TRBV5-1
d_call: TRBD1
j_call: TRBJ1-4
clone_size: .

cdr3_nt: TGTGCCAGCACCGGGACAGGGGAGCAGCCCCAGCATTTT
cdr3_aa: CASTGTGEQPQHF
v_call: TRBV2
d_call: TRBD1
j_call: TRBJ1-5
clone_size: once

cdr3_nt: TGTGCCAGCAGCTCGGGACTAGCGGGGGAGACCCAGTACTTC
cdr3_aa: CASSSGLAGETQYF
v_call: TRBV7-8
d_call: TRBD2
j_call: TRBJ2-5
clone_size: .

cdr3_nt: TGTGCCAGCAGCTCCCTGACAGCTTTCTCTGGGGCCAACGTCCTGACTTTC
cdr3_aa: CASSSLTAFSGANVLTF
v_call: TRBV11-2
d_call: .
j_call: TRBJ2-6
clone_size: .

cdr3_nt: TGTGCCAGCAGTTACCCCCGGGGGGGGGTCCCCAATGAGCAGTTCTTC
cdr3_aa: CASSYPRGGVPNEQFF
v_call: TRBV6-2/TRBV6-3
d_call: TRBD2
j_call: TRBJ2-1
clone_size: .

cdr3_nt: TGTGCCAGCAGCCCCGGACAGGGGGCAACGACTGAAGCTTTCTTT
cdr3_aa: CASSPGQGATTEAFF
v_call: TRBV6-5
d_call: TRBD1
j_call: TRBJ1-1
clone_size: .

cdr3_nt: TGTGCCAGCAGCCCTGGACTAGCGGAGACCCAGTACTTC
cdr3_aa: CASSPGLAETQYF
v_call: TRBV6-4
d_call: TRBD2
j_call: TRBJ2-5
clone_size: .

cdr3_nt: TGTGCCAGCTCTCCAGACAGGGTAGGTCAGCCCCAGCATTTT
cdr3_aa: CASSPDRVGQPQHF
v_call: TRBV18
d_call: TRBD1
j_call: TRBJ1-5
clone_size: few

cdr3_nt: TGTGCCAGCAGCGTAGACCCCGGGACTCATGAGACCCAGTACTTC
cdr3_aa: CASSVDPGTHETQYF
v_call: TRBV9
d_call: .
j_call: TRBJ2-5
clone_size: .

cdr3_nt: TGTGCCAGCAGCTTAGTTGGGGCGCGGTGGGGAAACACCATATATTTT
cdr3_aa: CASSLVGARWGNTIYF
v_call: TRBV7-2
d_call: .
j_call: TRBJ1-3
clone_size: .

cdr3_nt: TGTGCCAGTACGACGCCGGGTCATACAGATACGCAGTATTTT
cdr3_aa: CASTTPGHTDTQYF
v_call: TRBV19
d_call: .
j_call: TRBJ2-3
clone_size: .

cdr3_nt: TGTGCCTCCGAGGGACAGGGGGTAGGCTACACCTTC
cdr3_aa: CASEGQGVGYTF
v_call: TRBV19
d_call: TRBD1
j_call: TRBJ1-2
clone_size: .

cdr3_nt: TGTGCCAGCAGTTACACCGACAGTCGGTATGGCTACACCTTC
cdr3_aa: CASSYTDSRYGYTF
v_call: TRBV6-5
d_call: .
j_call: TRBJ1-2
clone_size: .

cdr3_nt: TGCGCCAGCAGCTTACCGGGACAGCCGAACACTGAAGCTTTCTTT
cdr3_aa: CASSLPGQPNTEAFF
v_call: TRBV5-1
d_call: TRBD1
j_call: TRBJ1-1
clone_size: .

cdr3_nt: TGTGCCAGCAGTCCTCAGGGGCATTCACCCCTCCACTTT
cdr3_aa: CASSPQGHSPLHF
v_call: TRBV6-5
d_call: .
j_call: TRBJ1-6
clone_size: .

cdr3_nt: TGTGCCAGTAGCCTATCTAGCGCCTACGAGCAGTACTTC
cdr3_aa: CASSLSSAYEQYF
v_call: TRBV19
d_call: .
j_call: TRBJ2-7
clone_size: once

cdr3_nt: TGTGCCTGGGGAGAGTGGGGACAGGGGGCATACGAGCAGTACTTC
cdr3_aa: CAWGEWGQGAYEQYF
v_call: TRBV30
d_call: TRBD1
j_call: TRBJ2-7
clone_size: .

cdr3_nt: TGTGCCAGCAGTTACCGGACAGGGGCCTACGAGCAGTACTTC
cdr3_aa: CASSYRTGAYEQYF
v_call: TRBV6-5
d_call: TRBD1
j_call: TRBJ2-7
clone_size: .

cdr3_nt: TGTGCCAGCAGCCCAGGGGAGTCTGAGGCTTTCTTT
cdr3_aa: CASSPGESEAFF
v_call: TRBV12-3/TRBV12-4
d_call: .
j_call: TRBJ1-1
clone_size: .

cdr3_nt: TGTGCCAGCAGCACCAGGGACAGGGTGAACACTGAAGCTTTCTTT
cdr3_aa: CASSTRDRVNTEAFF
v_call: TRBV13
d_call: TRBD1
j_call: TRBJ1-1
clone_size: .

cdr3_nt: TGTGCCACCAGAGGGACAGGGGAAGGCAATCAGCCCCAGCATTTT
cdr3_aa: CATRGTGEGNQPQHF
v_call: TRBV24-1
d_call: TRBD1
j_call: TRBJ1-5
clone_size: .

cdr3_nt: TGTGCCAGCAGCCCCTTTTTAGGGGGTCCAACCGGGGAGCTGTTTTTT
cdr3_aa: CASSPFLGGPTGELFF
v_call: TRBV7-9
d_call: .
j_call: TRBJ2-2
clone_size: .